Listed below are T cell receptor beta chains from one sample, sequenced in a study of OX40 agonist ivuxolimab in advanced cancers. Clones were read by immunoSEQ multiplex PCR, and TCRdb kept only the in-frame ones, dropping some. The repertoire includes tens of thousands of clones, 92% of them detected once, and more than 0.5% sits in the top ten. The sample here was CD4+ or CD8+ T cells sorted from blood, taken in a trial of the OX40 agonist ivuxolimab. These receptors all come from an adult with an advanced solid tumor such as melanoma, head and neck, liver or kidney cancer. The CDR3 runs from the conserved cysteine through the conserved F or W. D genes are given only for firm matches. Size tells how often a clone was seen (once, few, many) or the class of an expanded clone, and some rows leave it out.

DNA | CDR3 | D | V | size | J
TGTGCCAGCAGACGATCGCAGGGGACACACTATGGCTACACCTTC | CASRRSQGTHYGYTF | . | TRBV5-8 | . | TRBJ1-2
TGCGCCAGCAGTGAACAGGGGGGAAACACCATATATTTT | CASSEQGGNTIYF | TRBD1 | TRBV10-2 | once | TRBJ1-3
TGTGCCAGCTCACAGGGTTGGGGGAGAACCGACGAGCAGTACTTC | CASSQGWGRTDEQYF | . | TRBV18 | . | TRBJ2-7
TGCGCCAGCAGCTTGGGGCACGAGATCACCGGGGAGCTGTTTTTT | CASSLGHEITGELFF | . | TRBV5-1 | . | TRBJ2-2
TGTGCCTGCTCGTATGGGGGCTCCGGGTACAATGAGCAGTTCTTC | CACSYGGSGYNEQFF | . | TRBV30 | . | TRBJ2-1
TGTGCCAGCAGCTTAGCCCGGACTAGCGGGAGGTGGGAGACCCAGTACTTC | CASSLARTSGRWETQYF | TRBD2 | TRBV11-2 | . | TRBJ2-5
TGCGCCAGCAGTCAAGGGGACAGGGCGAGCACTGAAGCTTTCTTT | CASSQGDRASTEAFF | TRBD1 | TRBV23-1 | . | TRBJ1-1
TGTGCCAGCAGTGACCGGACTAGCGGGGGCGGTACGCAGTATTTT | CASSDRTSGGGTQYF | TRBD2 | TRBV6-4 | once | TRBJ2-3
TGTGCCATCAGCCCGACTAGCGGGGGCTACAATGAGCAGTTCTTC | CAISPTSGGYNEQFF | TRBD2 | TRBV10-3 | . | TRBJ2-1
TGTGCCAGCAGCTTAGCCCTGGGACAGGGAGGAGAGACCCAGTACTTC | CASSLALGQGGETQYF | TRBD1 | TRBV11-2 | . | TRBJ2-5
TGTGCCATCAGTGAGTCGAGAACGAACACTGAAGCTTTCTTT | CAISESRTNTEAFF | . | TRBV10-3 | . | TRBJ1-1
TGTGCCAGCAGTTCCTACCGGGGAACTGAAGCTTTCTTT | CASSSYRGTEAFF | . | TRBV27 | . | TRBJ1-1
TGTGCCAGCAGCTCAGCCAGACTAGCGGGAGTGGGAGATACGCAGTATTTT | CASSSARLAGVGDTQYF | TRBD2 | TRBV7-9 | . | TRBJ2-3
TGTGCCAGCAGCCCAGAAAGGGGTGGATATGGCTACACCTTC | CASSPERGGYGYTF | . | TRBV11-2 | once | TRBJ1-2
TGTGCCAGCAGTTTCGACCGAAACATTCAGTACTTC | CASSFDRNIQYF | . | TRBV6-5 | . | TRBJ2-4
TGTGCCAGCAGCTTAGTTAACCCCGGGGGGGGCACAGATACGCAGTATTTT | CASSLVNPGGGTDTQYF | TRBD2 | TRBV11-2 | once | TRBJ2-3
TGTGCCAGCAGTGAAGCGAGGACTAGCGGGGATACTGAGCAGTTCTTC | CASSEARTSGDTEQFF | TRBD2 | TRBV2 | once | TRBJ2-1
TGTGCTAGTGGTCGGACCGGGACTAGCATTTCTAGCACAGATACGCAGTATTTT | CASGRTGTSISSTDTQYF | TRBD2 | TRBV12-5 | . | TRBJ2-3
TGTGCCAGCAGCCTGACTAGCGGGGGGCCTTATGAGCAGTTCTTC | CASSLTSGGPYEQFF | TRBD2 | TRBV7-2 | . | TRBJ2-1
TGCGCCAGCAGCTTGTTTACGGGGGGCAATGAGCAGTTCTTC | CASSLFTGGNEQFF | TRBD2 | TRBV5-1 | . | TRBJ2-1
TGTGCCTGGAGGCCGGGTGGCGTCTATAATTCACCCCTCCACTTT | CAWRPGGVYNSPLHF | . | TRBV30 | . | TRBJ1-6
TGTGCCATCAGTGAGGCAAGAGGCTACACCTTC | CAISEARGYTF | . | TRBV10-3 | . | TRBJ1-2
TGTGCCAGCACTGACAGCGCCGAGAGCTACGAGCAGTACTTC | CASTDSAESYEQYF | . | TRBV6-4 | few | TRBJ2-7
TGCAGTGCTTTAGGGGATCAGCCCCAGCATTTT | CSALGDQPQHF | . | TRBV20-1 | once | TRBJ1-5
TGTGCCAGCACACGGGACAGCACCAATCAGCCCCAGCATTTT | CASTRDSTNQPQHF | TRBD1 | TRBV2 | . | TRBJ1-5
TGTGCCAGTAGTGCCAGACAGGGAGAAGGCTACACCTTC | CASSARQGEGYTF | TRBD1 | TRBV19 | . | TRBJ1-2
TGTGCCAGCAGCCCAGGGACAGATACGCAGTATTTT | CASSPGTDTQYF | . | TRBV7-2 | . | TRBJ2-3
TGCGCCAGCAGCTTGTGGGGGGGAGCGTCGGATACGCAGTATTTT | CASSLWGGASDTQYF | TRBD2 | TRBV5-1 | . | TRBJ2-3
TGTGCCATCAGGGGACAGGGTTACGAGCAGTACTTC | CAIRGQGYEQYF | TRBD1 | TRBV10-3 | . | TRBJ2-7
TGTGCCAGCAGCGTAGCAGGGAATAACTACAATGAGCAGTTCTTC | CASSVAGNNYNEQFF | . | TRBV9 | . | TRBJ2-1
TGTGCCAGCAGTGGACAGGGGGCGGTCGGGGAGCTGTTTTTT | CASSGQGAVGELFF | TRBD1 | TRBV6-1 | . | TRBJ2-2
TGCGCCAGCAGTGAGTCAAGGGCAGGGGGTACTGAAGCTTTCTTT | CASSESRAGGTEAFF | TRBD1 | TRBV10-1 | . | TRBJ1-1
TGTGCCAGCAGTGATAGGGATGTAAGCAATCAGCCCCAGCATTTT | CASSDRDVSNQPQHF | . | TRBV2 | . | TRBJ1-5
TGTGCCAGCAGCAGAGGACAGGGGGACTACAATGAGCAGTTCTTC | CASSRGQGDYNEQFF | TRBD1 | TRBV6-6 | . | TRBJ2-1
TGTGCCAGCAGACAGGGCAATCAGCCCCAGCATTTT | CASRQGNQPQHF | . | TRBV27 | . | TRBJ1-5
TGCGCCAGCGGCGTCCAGGGGGGTGAGCAGTTCTTC | CASGVQGGEQFF | . | TRBV5-1 | . | TRBJ2-1
TGTGCCAGCAGTTTGAGGGGAGCTGAAGCTTTCTTT | CASSLRGAEAFF | . | TRBV27 | . | TRBJ1-1
TGTGCCATCAGTTCCGCGGGACGGCCCAATGAGCAGTTCTTC | CAISSAGRPNEQFF | . | TRBV10-3 | . | TRBJ2-1
TGTGCCAGCAGCTTACGAGAAAAAGAGACCCAGTACTTC | CASSLREKETQYF | . | TRBV7-9 | . | TRBJ2-5
TGTGCCAGTAGTATAACCCCCCAGAGGGCAGATACGCAGTATTTT | CASSITPQRADTQYF | . | TRBV19 | . | TRBJ2-3
TGCGCCAGTTCTGGGGGTACGACAGATACGCAGTATTTT | CASSGGTTDTQYF | . | TRBV5-1 | . | TRBJ2-3
TGTGCCAGCAGTTATTCGCTAGCGGCCGGGACCCAGTACTTC | CASSYSLAAGTQYF | TRBD2 | TRBV6-1 | . | TRBJ2-5
TGTGCCAGCAGCTTAAACGGGGGATCTGAAGCTTTCTTT | CASSLNGGSEAFF | . | TRBV11-3 | . | TRBJ1-1
TGCGCCAGCAGCCCCGGGACAGGGTACAATGAGCAGTTCTTC | CASSPGTGYNEQFF | TRBD1 | TRBV5-1 | . | TRBJ2-1
TGTGCCAGCAGCGCAACGGCAGGGGCTCTGAATACGCAGTATTTT | CASSATAGALNTQYF | . | TRBV27 | . | TRBJ2-3
TGTGCCAGCAGCTCAACAGCGGGAGGGGTCGAGCAGTTCTTC | CASSSTAGGVEQFF | TRBD2 | TRBV7-3 | . | TRBJ2-1
TGCGCCAGCAGTTTCGGACAGTCGAACACTGAAGCTTTCTTT | CASSFGQSNTEAFF | . | TRBV5-1 | . | TRBJ1-1